This TCR beta chain was identified during a study of blood T cell repertoires in COVID-19. Turning to the study itself: Samples of COVID-19 (acute and convalescent) were obtained from the United States, Italy and Spain. The cDNA or gDNA used as material had been derived from T cells, B-cell-depleted T cells, or PBMCs.

Per the study methods: Cell counts per sample came from amplifying reference gene primers. Sequencing used immunoSEQ multiplex PCR; TCRdb keeps in-frame clones, though not all of them. The D gene and trimming were derived from the DNA, and the V and J assignments and clone size from that table. Among fewer than 150,000 clones listed, 75% to 90% were seen once. Germline CDR1 reads KGHSH; CDR2 reads LQKENI. Trimming stripped 2 bases from V and 5 bases from J, with 13 bases between. There are 14 residues in the CDR3. This sequence originates from a human donor in a cohort sampled during active COVID-19. What was sequenced was peripheral blood. The chain employs TRBV18 and TRBJ2-7, with D possibly matching TRBD2 (5 bases). The CDR3, as DNA: TGTGCCAGCTCACCAGAGGGAACCCCCGACGAGCAGTACTTC. Translated, it gives CASSPEGTPDEQYF.